The entry below describes one T cell receptor (beta chain). The record originates from a study of OX40 agonist ivuxolimab in advanced cancers. The V and J ends lost 4 bases and 5 bases respectively, with 23 bases between them. Per the germline V gene, CDR1 is SGDLS and CDR2 is YYNGEE. CDR3 length: 17 amino acids. The data were produced by immunoSEQ multiplex PCR, yet TCRdb's version contains in-frame clones alone and is incomplete. The sample lists tens of thousands of clones, 82% occurring once. V usage is TRBV9 and J usage is TRBJ2-3, with D perhaps TRBD1 or TRBD2 (5 bases each). This sequence was found in an adult with an advanced solid tumor such as melanoma, head and neck, liver or kidney cancer. This material consisted of CD4+ or CD8+ T cells sorted from blood, taken in a trial of the OX40 agonist ivuxolimab. CDR3 sequence reads: CASSPEVLGWGKDTQYF. Written as DNA, the CDR3 is TGTGCCAGCAGCCCCGAGGTGCTGGGGTGGGGGAAAGATACGCAGTATTTT.